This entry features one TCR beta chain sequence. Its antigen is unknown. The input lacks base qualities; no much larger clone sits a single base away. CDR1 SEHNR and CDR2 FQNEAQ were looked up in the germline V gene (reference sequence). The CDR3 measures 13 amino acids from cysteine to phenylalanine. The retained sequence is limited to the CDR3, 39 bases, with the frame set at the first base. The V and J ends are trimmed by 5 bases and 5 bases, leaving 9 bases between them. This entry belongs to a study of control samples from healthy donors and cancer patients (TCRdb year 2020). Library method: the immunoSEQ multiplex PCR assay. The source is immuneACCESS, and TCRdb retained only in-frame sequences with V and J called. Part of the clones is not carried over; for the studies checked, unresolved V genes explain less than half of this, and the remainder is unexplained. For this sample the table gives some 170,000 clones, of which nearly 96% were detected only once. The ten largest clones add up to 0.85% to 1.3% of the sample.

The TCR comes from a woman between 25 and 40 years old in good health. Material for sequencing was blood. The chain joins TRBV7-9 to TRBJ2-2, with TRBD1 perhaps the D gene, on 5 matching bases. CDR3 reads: CASSRRVTGELFF. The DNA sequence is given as TGTGCCAGCAGCCGCAGGGTTACCGGGGAGCTGTTTTTT.